This passage covers 20 T cell receptor beta chains from one sample sequenced in a study of high-grade serous ovarian cancer treatment subgroups. Tumor samples were obtained before definitive surgery or chemotherapy. Data came from immunoSEQ multiplex PCR; TCRdb stores just in-frame clones and leaves some out. This sample yields approximately 9,400 clones, of which roughly two thirds are seen a single time; over 4% belongs to the top ten. Sequencing used tumor tissue. The source is a human donor with high-grade serous ovarian cancer.

The rearrangement uses TRBV28 and TRBJ1-2; 10 bases match TRBD1. The V gene end was trimmed by 7 bases and the J gene end by 3 bases; junction bases not matched to a gene: 11. CDR1 is MDHEN and CDR2 is SYDVKM in the germline V gene. This CDR3 is built from 16 residues. CDR3 sequence (DNA): TGTGCCAGCATTGGCGGGACAGGGGAAGTTTACTATGGCTACACCTTC. This gives the protein CASIGGTGEVYYGYTF.

The genes are TRBV19 and TRBJ2-6; possible D gene TRBD2, 5 bases. CDR3 length: 17 residues. CDR1 LNHDA and CDR2 SQIVND come from the germline V gene (reference sequence). V gave up 4 bases and J gave up 0 bases, with 13 bases separating them. The CDR3 loop reads CASSRSLANSGANVLTF. The CDR3 nucleotides read TGTGCCAGTAGTAGGTCTCTAGCTAACTCTGGGGCCAACGTCCTGACTTTC.

This clone occurred a few times. V gene TRBV30 combines with J gene TRBJ1-2, with D unclear. Trimming took off 7 bases at V and 0 bases at J, with 12 bases between the two ends. This CDR3 spans 13 amino acids. Germline V gives CDR1 GTSNPN, CDR2 SVGIG (reference sequence). This CDR3 reads CAFSKGANYGYTF. CDR3 sequence (DNA): TGTGCCTTCTCCAAGGGAGCTAACTATGGCTACACCTTC.

The rearrangement joins TRBV10-3 to TRBJ2-1; 11 bases match TRBD2. J gave up 1 base and V 6 bases, and 8 bases lay outside the gene matches. The CDR3 extends over 17 amino acids. In germline, CDR1 is ENHRY, CDR2 SYGVKD. The CDR3 loop is CAISPTSGSRSYNEQFF. In nucleotides, the CDR3 is TGTGCCATCAGCCCTACTAGCGGGAGCAGGTCCTACAATGAGCAGTTCTTC.

The sample holds one count of this clone. The chain carries TRBV7-2 and TRBJ2-1, with a weak D call TRBD2 (6 bases). CDR1 is SGHTA and CDR2 is FQGNSA in the germline V gene. The ends were cut back, 1 base at V and 4 bases at J, with 11 bases in the middle. This CDR3 spans 15 amino acids. CDR3 amino acids: CASSLGVAVYNEQFF. DNA of the CDR3: TGTGCCAGCAGCTTAGGGGTAGCGGTGTACAATGAGCAGTTCTTC.

On this clone itself: This specimen includes other DNA sequences encoding the same CDR3. The chain employs TRBV7-2 and TRBJ2-5, with D possibly being TRBD2 (6 bases). The CDR3 sequence is 15 residues long. Trimming cost V 5 bases and J 4 bases, with 17 bases left between them. Germline loops: CDR1 SGHTA, CDR2 FQGNSA. The CDR3 sequence is CASSTLRGSGETQYF. DNA for the CDR3: TGTGCCAGCAGCACGCTGCGGGGCTCCGGAGAGACCCAGTACTTC.

Details on this clone: The same CDR3 also results from other DNA sequences found in this sample. The gene calls are TRBV9 and TRBJ1-3; the D is unclear. The ends were cut back, 4 bases at V and 0 bases at J, with 11 bases in the middle. The CDR3 runs to 15 residues. Per germline, CDR1 SGDLS and CDR2 YYNGEE. CDR3 amino acids: CASSPGRISGNTIYF. Here the CDR3 DNA reads TGTGCCAGCAGCCCTGGTAGGATCTCTGGAAACACCATATATTTT.

This clone came up a few times. The chain uses TRBV30 and TRBJ1-4; no clear D. V lost 5 bases to trimming and J lost 15 bases, with 16 bases between them. This CDR3 has 11 amino acids. Germline CDR1 and CDR2: GTSNPN and SVGIG (reference sequence). The CDR3 loop reads CAWGSLPFMFF. CDR3 sequence (DNA): TGTGCCTGGGGATCCCTCCCGTTCATGTTTTTT.

This chain uses TRBV4-3 with TRBJ2-7, with 8 bases matching TRBD2. Per germline, CDR1 LGHNA and CDR2 YSLEER. The CDR3 is made up of 17 amino acids. V gave up 0 bases and J gave up 6 bases; unmatched junction bases: 13. The CDR3 loop reads CASSQDRRAGAGGEQYF. CDR3 nucleotides: TGCGCCAGCAGCCAAGATCGACGAGCGGGGGCTGGGGGCGAGCAGTACTTC.

V gene TRBV30 combines with J gene TRBJ2-1; TRBD2 agrees at 7 bases. Germline-derived CDR1 and CDR2 are GTSNPN and SVGIG (reference sequence). This CDR3 region has 13 residues. V shed 7 bases, J shed 7 bases, and the junction held 10 bases outside the gene matches. The CDR3 is CALVGGPANEQFF. The CDR3 DNA sequence: TGTGCCTTGGTGGGAGGGCCCGCAAATGAGCAGTTCTTC.

The chain links TRBV18 to TRBJ1-1; 7 bases line up with TRBD1. The germline V gene has CDR1 KGHSH and CDR2 LQKENI. Losses at the gene ends were 5 bases for V and 3 bases for J; bases not matched to a gene: 9. The CDR3 spans 15 residues. CDR3: CASSTRQGRDTEAFF. As DNA, the CDR3 is TGTGCCAGCTCAACGCGACAGGGAAGGGACACTGAAGCTTTCTTT.

The V gene is TRBV11-2, the J gene TRBJ1-1; D possibly corresponds to TRBD1 (5 bases). The CDR3 totals 14 residues. Germline-derived CDR1 and CDR2 are SGHAT and FQNNGV. V shed 7 bases and J shed 1 base, with 13 bases lying between them. The CDR3 coding sequence is TGTGCCAGCAACCCCGGGGCCTCGAACACTGAAGCTTTCTTT. Amino acid sequence: CASNPGASNTEAFF.

The J gene is TRBJ2-1, the V gene TRBV6-5; D unresolved. Germline-derived CDR1 and CDR2 are MNHEY and SVGAGI. V lost 8 bases, J lost 10 bases, and 12 bases lay in between. The CDR3 is made up of 11 amino acids. As DNA, the CDR3 is TGTGCCAGCGATTACTTCGGAGAGCAGTTCTTC. Translated: CASDYFGEQFF.

The chain employs TRBV6-5 and TRBJ2-5, with TRBD2 matching over 10 bases. CDR3 length equals 14 residues. Germline CDR1 MNHEY, CDR2 SVGAGI. Trimming at V came to 5 bases and at J to 5 bases, leaving 5 bases not matched to a gene. CDR3 DNA: TGTGCCAGCAGTCGGACTAGCGGCGGGGAGACCCAGTACTTC. Translated: CASSRTSGGETQYF.

V is TRBV15 and J is TRBJ2-3; TRBD2 agrees at 15 bases. Germline values: CDR1 LNHNV, CDR2 YYDKDF (reference sequence). The length of the CDR3 is 16 residues. The ends lost 3 bases at V and 3 bases at J; junction bases unmatched: 1. This CDR3 reads CATSSGLAGGTDTQYF. CDR3 bases: TGTGCCACCAGCAGTGGACTAGCGGGAGGGACAGATACGCAGTATTTT.

This clone was seen only once. J is TRBJ2-3 and V is TRBV2; maybe TRBD2 (6 bases). The CDR3 spans 13 residues. The V gene lost 7 bases and the J gene lost 5 bases, with 13 bases spanning the gap. Germline lookup yields CDR1 SNHLY and CDR2 FYNNEI. CDR3 nucleotide sequence: TGTGCCAGCACTCGGGGACTTTTAGATACGCAGTATTTT. Translation gives CASTRGLLDTQYF.

A few counts support this clone. The CDR3 sequence: CAITETSGRAANTQYF. The CDR3 nucleotides are TGTGCCATCACCGAGACTAGCGGGAGGGCGGCGAATACGCAGTATTTT. The chain couples TRBV10-3 to TRBJ2-3; 14 positions agree with TRBD2. The J segment lost 7 bases and the V segment lost 7 bases, leaving 10 bases of the junction unmatched. The CDR3 extends over 16 amino acids. CDR1 is ENHRY and CDR2 is SYGVKD in the germline V gene.

This clone showed up just once. The chain combines TRBV2 with TRBJ2-1, with 12 bases identical to TRBD2. CDR3 length: 16 residues. V dropped 2 bases and J dropped 2; count of bases not matched to a gene: 1. Per the germline V gene, CDR1 is SNHLY and CDR2 is FYNNEI. The CDR3 coding sequence is TGTGCCAGCAGTGAAACTAGCGGGAGGCCCTACAATGAGCAGTTCTTC. Its translation: CASSETSGRPYNEQFF.

This chain links TRBV5-4 with TRBJ1-2; 12 bases fit TRBD1. CDR1 is SGHNT, CDR2 YYREEE, per germline (reference sequence). Germline trimming cut 0 bases from V and 8 bases from J; bases unmatched to any gene: 8. The CDR3 spans 16 residues. The CDR3, as DNA: TGTGCCAGCAGCTTGGGGGGGACAGGGGGCTTGTGGGGCTACACCTTC. As protein: CASSLGGTGGLWGYTF.

This sequence joins TRBV4-3 and TRBJ1-1; D remains ambiguous. Trimming cost V 1 base and J 6 bases, with 9 bases left between them. Germline V gene lookup returns CDR1 LGHNA and CDR2 YSLEER. The CDR3 extends over 13 amino acids. The CDR3 DNA is TGCGCCAGCAGCCAAGCCGGCACGTCTGAAGCTTTCTTT. Translation: CASSQAGTSEAFF.